This T cell receptor (beta chain) was documented in a study of blood T cell repertoires in COVID-19. Study-level background: Sites across the United States, Italy and Spain contributed samples from acute and convalescent COVID-19. Sources were T cells, B-cell-depleted T cells, or PBMCs; the material itself was cDNA or gDNA.

V lost 5 bases and J 1 base, leaving 10 bases between the germline ends. CDR1 WNHNN and CDR2 SYGVQD come from the germline V gene (reference sequence). The CDR3 has 14 residues. TCRdb keeps only in-frame clones here, not all; method: immunoSEQ multiplex PCR. The profile shows about 80,000 clones, roughly 80% of them singletons. This sequence joins TRBV10-1 and TRBJ2-3; a weak D match, TRBD1 (5 bases). Sequencing was carried out using peripheral blood. The TCR was taken from a woman in her 70s with acute or convalescent COVID-19. The DNA of the CDR3 is TGCGCCAGCAGTTCGGACAAACGCACAGATACGCAGTATTTT. This sequence encodes CASSSDKRTDTQYF.